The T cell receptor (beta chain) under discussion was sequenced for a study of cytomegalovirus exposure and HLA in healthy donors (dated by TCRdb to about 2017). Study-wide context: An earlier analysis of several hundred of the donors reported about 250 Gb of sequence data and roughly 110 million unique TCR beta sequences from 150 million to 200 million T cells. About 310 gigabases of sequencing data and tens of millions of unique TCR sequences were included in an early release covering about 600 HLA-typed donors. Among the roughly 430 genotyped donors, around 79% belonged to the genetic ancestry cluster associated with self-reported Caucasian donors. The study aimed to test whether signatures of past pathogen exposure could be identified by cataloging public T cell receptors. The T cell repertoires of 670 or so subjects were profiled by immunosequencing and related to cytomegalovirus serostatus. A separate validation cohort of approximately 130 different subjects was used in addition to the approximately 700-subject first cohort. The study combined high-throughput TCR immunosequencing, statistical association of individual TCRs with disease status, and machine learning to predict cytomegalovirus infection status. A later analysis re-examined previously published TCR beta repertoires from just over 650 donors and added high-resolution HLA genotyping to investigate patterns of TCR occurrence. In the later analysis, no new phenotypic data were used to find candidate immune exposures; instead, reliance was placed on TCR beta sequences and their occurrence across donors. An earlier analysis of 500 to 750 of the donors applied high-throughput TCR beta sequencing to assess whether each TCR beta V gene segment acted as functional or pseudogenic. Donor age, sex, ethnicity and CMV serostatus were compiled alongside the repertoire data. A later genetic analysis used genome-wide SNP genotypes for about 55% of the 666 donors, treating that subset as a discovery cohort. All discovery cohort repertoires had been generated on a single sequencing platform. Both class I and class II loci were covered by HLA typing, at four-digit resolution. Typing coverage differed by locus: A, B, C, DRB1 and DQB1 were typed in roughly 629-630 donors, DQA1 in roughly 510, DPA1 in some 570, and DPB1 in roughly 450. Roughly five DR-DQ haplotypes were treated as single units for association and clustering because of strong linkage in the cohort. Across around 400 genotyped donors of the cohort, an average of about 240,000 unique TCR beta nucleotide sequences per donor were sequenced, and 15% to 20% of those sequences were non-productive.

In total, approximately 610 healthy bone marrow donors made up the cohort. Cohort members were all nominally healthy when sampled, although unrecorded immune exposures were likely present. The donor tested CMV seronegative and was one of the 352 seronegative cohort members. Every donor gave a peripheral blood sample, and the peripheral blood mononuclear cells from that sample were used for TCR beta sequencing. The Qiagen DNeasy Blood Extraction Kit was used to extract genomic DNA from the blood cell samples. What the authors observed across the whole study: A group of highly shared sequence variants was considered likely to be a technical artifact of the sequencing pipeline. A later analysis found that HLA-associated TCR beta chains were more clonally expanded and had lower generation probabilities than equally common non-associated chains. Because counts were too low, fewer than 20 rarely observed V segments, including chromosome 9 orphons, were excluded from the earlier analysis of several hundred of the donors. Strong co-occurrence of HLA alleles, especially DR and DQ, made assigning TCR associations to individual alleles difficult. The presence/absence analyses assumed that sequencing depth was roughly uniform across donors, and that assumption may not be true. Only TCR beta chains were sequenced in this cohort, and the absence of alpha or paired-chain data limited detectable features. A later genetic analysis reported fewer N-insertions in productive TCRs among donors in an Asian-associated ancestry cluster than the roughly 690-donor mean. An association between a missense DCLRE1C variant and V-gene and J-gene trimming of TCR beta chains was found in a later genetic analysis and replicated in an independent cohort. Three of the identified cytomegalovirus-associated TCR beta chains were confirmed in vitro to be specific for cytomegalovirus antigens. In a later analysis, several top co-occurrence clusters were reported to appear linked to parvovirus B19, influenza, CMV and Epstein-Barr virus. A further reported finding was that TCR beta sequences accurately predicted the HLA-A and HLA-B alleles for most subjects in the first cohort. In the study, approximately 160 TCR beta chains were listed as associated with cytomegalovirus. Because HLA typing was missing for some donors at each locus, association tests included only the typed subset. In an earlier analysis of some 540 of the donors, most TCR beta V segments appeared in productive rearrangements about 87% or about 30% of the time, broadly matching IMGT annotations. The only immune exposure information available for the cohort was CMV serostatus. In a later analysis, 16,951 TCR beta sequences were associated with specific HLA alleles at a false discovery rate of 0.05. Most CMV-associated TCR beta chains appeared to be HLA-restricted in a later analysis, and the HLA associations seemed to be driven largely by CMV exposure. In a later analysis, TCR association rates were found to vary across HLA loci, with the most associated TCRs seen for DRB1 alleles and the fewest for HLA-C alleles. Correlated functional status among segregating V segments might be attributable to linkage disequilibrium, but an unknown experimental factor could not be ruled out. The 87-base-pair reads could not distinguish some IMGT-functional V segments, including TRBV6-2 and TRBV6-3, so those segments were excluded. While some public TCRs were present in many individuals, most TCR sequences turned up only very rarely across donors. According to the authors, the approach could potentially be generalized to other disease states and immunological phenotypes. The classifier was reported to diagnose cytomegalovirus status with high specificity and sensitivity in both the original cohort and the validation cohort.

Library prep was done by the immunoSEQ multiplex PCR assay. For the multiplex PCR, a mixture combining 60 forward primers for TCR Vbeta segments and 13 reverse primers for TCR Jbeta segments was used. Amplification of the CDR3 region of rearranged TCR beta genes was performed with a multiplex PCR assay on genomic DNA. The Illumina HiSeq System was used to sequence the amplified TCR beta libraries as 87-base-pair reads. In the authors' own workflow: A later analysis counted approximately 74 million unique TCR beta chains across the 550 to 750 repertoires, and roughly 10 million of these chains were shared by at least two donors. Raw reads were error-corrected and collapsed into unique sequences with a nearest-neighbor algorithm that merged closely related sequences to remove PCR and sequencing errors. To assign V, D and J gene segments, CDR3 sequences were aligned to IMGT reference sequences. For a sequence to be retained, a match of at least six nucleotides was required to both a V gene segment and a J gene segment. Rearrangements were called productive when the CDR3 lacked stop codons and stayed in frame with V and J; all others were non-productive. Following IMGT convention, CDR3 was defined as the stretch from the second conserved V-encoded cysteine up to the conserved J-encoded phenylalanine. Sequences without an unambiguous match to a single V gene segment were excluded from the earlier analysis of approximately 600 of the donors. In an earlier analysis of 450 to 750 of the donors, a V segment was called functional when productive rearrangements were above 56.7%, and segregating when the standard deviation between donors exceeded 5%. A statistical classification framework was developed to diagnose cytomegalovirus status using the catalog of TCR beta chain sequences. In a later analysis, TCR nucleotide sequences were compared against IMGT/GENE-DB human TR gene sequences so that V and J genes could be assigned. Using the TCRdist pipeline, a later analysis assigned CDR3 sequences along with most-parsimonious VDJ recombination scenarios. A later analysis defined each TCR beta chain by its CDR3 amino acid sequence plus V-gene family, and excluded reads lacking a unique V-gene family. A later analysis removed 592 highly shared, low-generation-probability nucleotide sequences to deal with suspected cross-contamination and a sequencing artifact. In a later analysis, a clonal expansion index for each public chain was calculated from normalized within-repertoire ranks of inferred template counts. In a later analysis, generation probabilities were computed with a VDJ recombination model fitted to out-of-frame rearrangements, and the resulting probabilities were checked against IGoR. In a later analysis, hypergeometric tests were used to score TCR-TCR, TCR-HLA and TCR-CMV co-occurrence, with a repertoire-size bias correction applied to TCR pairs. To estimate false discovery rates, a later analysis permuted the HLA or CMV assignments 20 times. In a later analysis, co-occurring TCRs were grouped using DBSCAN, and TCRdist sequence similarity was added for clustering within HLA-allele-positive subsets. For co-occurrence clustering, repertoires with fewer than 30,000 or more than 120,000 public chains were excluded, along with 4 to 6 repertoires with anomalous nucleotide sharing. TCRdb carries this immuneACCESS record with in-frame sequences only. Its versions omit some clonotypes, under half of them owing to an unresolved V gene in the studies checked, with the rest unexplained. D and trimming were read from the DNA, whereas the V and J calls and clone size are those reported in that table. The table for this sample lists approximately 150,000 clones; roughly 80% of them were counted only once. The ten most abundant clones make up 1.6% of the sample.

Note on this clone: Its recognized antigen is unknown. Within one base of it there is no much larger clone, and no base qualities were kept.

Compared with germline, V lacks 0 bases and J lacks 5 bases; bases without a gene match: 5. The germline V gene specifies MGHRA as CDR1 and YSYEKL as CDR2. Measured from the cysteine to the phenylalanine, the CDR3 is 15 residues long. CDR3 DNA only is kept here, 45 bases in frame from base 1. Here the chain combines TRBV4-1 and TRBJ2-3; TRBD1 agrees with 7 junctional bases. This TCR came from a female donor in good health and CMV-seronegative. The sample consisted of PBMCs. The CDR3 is CASSQEDRLGDTQYF. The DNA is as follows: TGCGCCAGCAGCCAAGAGGACAGGTTAGGAGATACGCAGTATTTT.